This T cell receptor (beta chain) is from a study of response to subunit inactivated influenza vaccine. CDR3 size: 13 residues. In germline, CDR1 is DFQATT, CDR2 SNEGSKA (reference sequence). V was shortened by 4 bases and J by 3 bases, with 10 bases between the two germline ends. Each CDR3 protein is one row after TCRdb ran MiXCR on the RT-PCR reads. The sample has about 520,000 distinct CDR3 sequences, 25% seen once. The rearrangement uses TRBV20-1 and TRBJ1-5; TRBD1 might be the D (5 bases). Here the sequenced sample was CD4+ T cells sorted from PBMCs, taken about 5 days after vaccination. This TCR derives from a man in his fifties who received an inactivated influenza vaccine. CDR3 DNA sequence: TGCAGTGCTATTTCAGGGAACAATCAGCCCCAGCATTTT. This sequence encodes CSAISGNNQPQHF.